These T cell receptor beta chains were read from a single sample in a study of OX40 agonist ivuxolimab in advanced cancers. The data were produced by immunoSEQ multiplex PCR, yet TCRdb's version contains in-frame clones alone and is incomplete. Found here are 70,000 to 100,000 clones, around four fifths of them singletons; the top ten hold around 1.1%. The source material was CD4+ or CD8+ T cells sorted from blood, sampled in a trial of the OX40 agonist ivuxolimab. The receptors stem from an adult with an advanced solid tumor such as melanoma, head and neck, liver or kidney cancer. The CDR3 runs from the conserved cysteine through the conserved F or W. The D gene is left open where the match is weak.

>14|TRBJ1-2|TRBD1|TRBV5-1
CASSLTTGNYGYTF
TGCGCCAGCAGCTTGACGACAGGGAACTATGGCTACACCTTC
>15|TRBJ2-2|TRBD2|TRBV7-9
CASRSGGENTGELFF
TGTGCCAGCAGAAGCGGGGGTGAGAACACCGGGGAGCTGTTTTTT
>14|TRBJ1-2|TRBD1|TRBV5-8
CASSPGQGEFGYTF
TGTGCCAGCAGCCCGGGACAGGGGGAATTTGGCTACACCTTC
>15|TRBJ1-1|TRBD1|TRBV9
CASSQRAGTGTEAFF
TGTGCCAGCAGCCAGCGAGCCGGGACAGGGACTGAAGCTTTCTTT
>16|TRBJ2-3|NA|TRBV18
CASSPRGIGGTDTQYF
TGTGCCAGCTCACCAAGGGGCATAGGGGGCACAGATACGCAGTATTTT
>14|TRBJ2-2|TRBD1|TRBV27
CANLPGGHTGELFF
TGTGCCAATCTCCCAGGGGGCCACACCGGGGAGCTGTTTTTT
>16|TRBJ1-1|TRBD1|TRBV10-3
CAISGGTGQGRTEAFF
TGTGCCATCAGTGGCGGGACAGGACAGGGGAGAACTGAAGCTTTCTTT
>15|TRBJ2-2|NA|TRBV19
CASSIARGISGELFF
TGTGCCAGTAGTATAGCCAGGGGAATATCCGGGGAGCTGTTTTTT
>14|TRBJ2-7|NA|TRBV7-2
CASSSNSGVYEQYF
TGTGCCAGCAGCTCTAATTCCGGGGTCTACGAGCAGTACTTC
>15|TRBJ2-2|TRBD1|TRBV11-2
CASRHGQGFKGELFF
TGTGCCAGCAGACATGGACAGGGCTTTAAAGGGGAGCTGTTTTTT
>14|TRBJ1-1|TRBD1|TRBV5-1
CASSLQGAGTEAFF
TGCGCCAGCAGCTTACAGGGGGCGGGTACTGAAGCTTTCTTT
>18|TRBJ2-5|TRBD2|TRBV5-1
CASSLTGTSGGGRETQYF
TGCGCCAGCAGCTTAACCGGGACTAGCGGGGGAGGGAGAGAGACCCAGTACTTC
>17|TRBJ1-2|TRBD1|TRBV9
CASSSSPGQGAKYGYTF
TGTGCCAGCAGCTCCAGTCCGGGACAGGGGGCGAAGTATGGCTACACCTTC
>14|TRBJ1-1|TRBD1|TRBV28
CASRPGQGTTEAFF
TGTGCCAGCAGACCTGGACAGGGAACAACTGAAGCTTTCTTT
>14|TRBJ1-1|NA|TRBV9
CASSVGEGWAEAFF
TGTGCCAGCAGCGTAGGCGAGGGATGGGCTGAAGCTTTCTTT
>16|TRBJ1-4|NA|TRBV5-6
CASRPWLGPVREKLFF
TGTGCCAGCAGGCCCTGGTTGGGGCCGGTACGAGAAAAACTGTTTTTT
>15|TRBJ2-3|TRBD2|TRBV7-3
CASSSIAGETDTQYF
TGTGCCAGCAGCTCCATAGCGGGGGAAACAGATACGCAGTATTTT
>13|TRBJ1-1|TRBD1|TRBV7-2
CASRVQGATEAFF
TGTGCCAGCAGAGTTCAGGGGGCCACTGAAGCTTTCTTT
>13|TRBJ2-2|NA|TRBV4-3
CASSQDPAGELFF
TGCGCCAGCAGCCAAGATCCCGCCGGGGAGCTGTTTTTT
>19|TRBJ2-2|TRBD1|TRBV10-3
CAISGGTGDSHLNTGELFF
TGTGCCATCAGCGGAGGGACAGGTGACTCTCATCTTAACACCGGGGAGCTGTTTTTT
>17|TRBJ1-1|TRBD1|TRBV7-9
CASSLRQGSLVNTEAFF
TGTGCCAGCAGCTTACGACAGGGAAGTCTGGTGAACACTGAAGCTTTCTTT
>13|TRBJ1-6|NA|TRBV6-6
CASSYRVDSPLHF
TGTGCCAGCAGTTACAGGGTTGATTCACCCCTCCACTTT
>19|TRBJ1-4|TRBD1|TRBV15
CATSRDQDRGPLTNEKLFF
TGTGCCACCAGCAGAGATCAGGACAGGGGGCCTCTGACTAATGAAAAACTGTTTTTT